Below are 19 T cell receptor beta chains sequenced from a single sample in a study of OX40 agonist ivuxolimab in advanced cancers. Assay: immunoSEQ multiplex PCR; the TCRdb copy retains only in-frame clones and omits some. The table has about 42,000 clones, approximately 86% seen once. The source was CD4+ or CD8+ T cells sorted from blood, collected in a trial of the OX40 agonist ivuxolimab. Receptors originate from an adult with an advanced solid tumor such as melanoma, head and neck, liver or kidney cancer.

The CDR3 reads CASSYGDLNEQFF. The CDR3, as DNA: TGTGCCAGCAGTTACGGGGACCTAAATGAGCAGTTCTTC. The V gene is TRBV6-5, the J gene TRBJ2-1; D tentatively fits TRBD1 or TRBD2 (5 bases each). The CDR3 is made up of 13 amino acids. V was cut by 2 bases and J by 7 bases, with 9 bases left in between. The germline V gene encodes CDR1 MNHEY and CDR2 SVGAGI.

This clone has only one observation. The chain recombines TRBV9 with TRBJ2-2, with 12 bases identical to TRBD2. CDR1 SGDLS and CDR2 YYNGEE come from the germline V gene. V was clipped by 6 bases and J by 6 bases; unmatched bases: 3. There are 14 residues in the CDR3. The chain's CDR3 is CASTLAGGPGELFF. As DNA, the CDR3 is TGTGCCAGCACCCTAGCGGGGGGGCCCGGGGAGCTGTTTTTT.

This chain uses TRBV9 with TRBJ2-1; tentative D call: TRBD2 (5 bases). The CDR3 covers 17 residues. V lost 0 bases to trimming and J lost 8 bases, with 21 bases between them. Per germline, CDR1 SGDLS and CDR2 YYNGEE. CDR3 nucleotide sequence: TGTGCCAGCAGCGTAGGGGAGTGGGCGACCTCCGTGGATGAGCAGTTCTTC. The encoded protein is CASSVGEWATSVDEQFF.

V gene TRBV13 combines with J gene TRBJ1-1; D uncertain. From germline, CDR1 is PRHDT and CDR2 FYEKMQ (reference sequence). The V gene lost 8 bases and the J gene lost 1 base, with 14 bases spanning the gap. This CDR3 is 14 amino acids long. The CDR3 spells CASAAVGPNTEAFF. CDR3 DNA sequence: TGTGCCAGCGCCGCGGTGGGCCCGAACACTGAAGCTTTCTTT.

This chain links TRBV25-1 with TRBJ1-1; TRBD1 is a possible D gene (5 bases). Germline V gene data show CDR1 as MGHDK and CDR2 as SYGVNS. This CDR3 has 15 residues. The ends were cut back, 4 bases at V and 0 bases at J, with 12 bases in the middle. CDR3 sequence reads: CASSARDGLNTEAFF. CDR3 bases: TGTGCCAGCAGTGCCAGGGACGGCCTGAACACTGAAGCTTTCTTT.

The chain carries TRBV27 and TRBJ2-1; TRBD1 might be the D (5 bases). V gave up 8 bases and J gave up 10 bases, with 12 bases separating them. CDR1 is MNHEY and CDR2 is SMNVEV in the germline V gene (reference sequence). CDR3 size: 11 residues. As DNA, the CDR3 is TGTGCCAGCCTGGGGCCCGACGAGCAGTTCTTC. Its protein is CASLGPDEQFF.

V is TRBV5-6 and J is TRBJ1-1; D not resolved. The germline V and J ends were trimmed by 1 base and 1 base, with 8 bases remaining between them. The V gene's germline CDR1 is SGHDT and CDR2 YYEEEE. The CDR3 is 14 residues long. The CDR3 DNA is TGTGCCAGCAGCTTGTCACGGAAGAACACTGAAGCTTTCTTT. It yields the protein CASSLSRKNTEAFF. Looking up the rest from reference TRBV5-6 and TRBJ1-1 gives the full variable domain: DAGVTQSPTHLIKTRGQQVTLRCSPKSGHDTVSWYQQALGQGPQFIFQYYEEEERQRGNFPDRFSGHQFPNYSSELNVNALLLGDSALYLCASSLSRKNTEAFFGQGTRLTVV.

The genes are TRBV30 and TRBJ1-1, with D hard to call. This CDR3 has 13 amino acids. Trimming removed 5 bases at V and 5 bases at J, with 15 bases between. Germline V CDR1 and CDR2: GTSNPN, SVGIG (reference sequence). CDR3 sequence reads: CAWFLREWTEAFF. The CDR3, as DNA: TGTGCCTGGTTCCTGAGGGAGTGGACTGAAGCTTTCTTT.

The rearrangement joins TRBV30 to TRBJ1-2; 7 bases agree with TRBD1. The CDR3 consists of 13 residues. Losses at the gene ends were 2 bases for V and 7 bases for J; bases not matched to a gene: 7. Germline CDR1 and CDR2: GTSNPN and SVGIG (reference sequence). The CDR3 spells CAWSQLTGSGYTF. The CDR3 DNA reads as TGTGCCTGGAGTCAACTGACAGGGAGTGGCTACACCTTC.

V and J are TRBV5-1 and TRBJ2-5; 9 positions match TRBD1. Germline lookup yields CDR1 SGHRS and CDR2 YFSETQ. Trimming removed 0 bases from V and 2 bases from J; junction bases left unmatched: 2. This CDR3 has 15 amino acids. CDR3 in DNA: TGCGCCAGCAGCTTGGTGGGACAGGGACAAGAGACCCAGTACTTC. Translation gives CASSLVGQGQETQYF.

The chain employs TRBV19 and TRBJ2-1, with TRBD1 as a possible D gene (6 bases). This CDR3 is 15 amino acids long. Germline values: CDR1 LNHDA, CDR2 SQIVND (reference sequence). V was cut by 3 bases and J by 5 bases, with 14 bases left in between. The CDR3 protein is CASSIVQGLDNEQFF. The CDR3 DNA is TGTGCCAGTAGTATCGTACAGGGCCTCGACAATGAGCAGTTCTTC.

The J gene is TRBJ1-1, the V gene TRBV16; 7 bases fit TRBD1. V lost 6 bases and J lost 1; bases outside the gene matches: 20. CDR1 KGHSY and CDR2 FQNENV come from the germline V gene. The CDR3 covers 19 residues. DNA for the CDR3: TGTGCCAGCAGTTTACTCCGTGGTCAGGGGGTACAGGAGAACACTGAAGCTTTCTTT. Translated, it gives CASSLLRGQGVQENTEAFF.

The chain is built from TRBV5-1 and TRBJ2-5; D unresolved. V lost 0 bases to trimming and J lost 4 bases, with 10 bases between them. This CDR3 comprises 14 residues. Germline CDR1 reads SGHRS; CDR2 reads YFSETQ. This CDR3 is CASSLEPVRETQYF. The CDR3 nucleotides are TGCGCCAGCAGCTTGGAACCCGTACGAGAGACCCAGTACTTC. Full variable domain (remainder filled in from reference TRBV5-1 and TRBJ2-5): KAGVTQTPRYLIKTRGQQVTLSCSPISGHRSVSWYQQTPGQGLQFLFEYFSETQRNKGNFPGRFSGRQFSNSRSEMNVSTLELGDSALYLCASSLEPVRETQYFGPGTRLLVL.

V and J are TRBV19 and TRBJ1-1, with D tentatively TRBD1 (5 bases). Trimming shortened V by 7 bases and J by 1 base, and 19 bases separated the two germline ends. This CDR3 has 16 residues. Looked up from germline, CDR1 is LNHDA and CDR2 is SQIVND (reference sequence). The CDR3 loop is CASTLPGHSRNTEAFF. In nucleotides, the CDR3 is TGTGCCAGTACCTTACCCGGACACTCCCGGAACACTGAAGCTTTCTTT. Complete variable domain (other parts from reference TRBV19 and TRBJ1-1): DGGITQSPKYLFRKEGQNVTLSCEQNLNHDAMYWYRQDPGQGLRLIYYSQIVNDFQKGDIAEGYSVSREKKESFPLTVTSAQKNPTAFYLCASTLPGHSRNTEAFFGQGTRLTVV.

The chain joins TRBV9 to TRBJ1-2, with D perhaps matching TRBD1 (5 bases). CDR1 and CDR2 (germline): SGDLS, YYNGEE. Trimming removed 5 bases from V and 4 bases from J, with 9 bases in between. The CDR3 covers 12 residues. The CDR3: CASRGTSYGYTF. In DNA, the CDR3 is TGTGCCAGCAGGGGGACCAGCTATGGCTACACCTTC.

A single count supports this clone. V is TRBV6-5 and J is TRBJ1-5; D gene ambiguous. V dropped 4 bases and J dropped 5 bases, with 9 bases sitting between them. CDR3 length equals 13 residues. From germline, CDR1 is MNHEY and CDR2 SVGAGI. CDR3 DNA sequence: TGTGCCAGCAGTTGGGGTCCCGATCAGCCCCAGCATTTT. Amino acids: CASSWGPDQPQHF.

The chain employs TRBV5-4 and TRBJ2-1; 9 nucleotides align to TRBD2. Germline V gene sequence: CDR1 SGHNT, CDR2 YYREEE (reference sequence). The CDR3 totals 15 residues. The V gene end was trimmed by 2 bases and the J gene end by 8 bases; junction bases not matched to a gene: 8. The CDR3 sequence is CASSLRLADLDEQFF. CDR3 nucleotide sequence: TGTGCCAGCAGCTTAAGACTAGCGGACCTAGATGAGCAGTTCTTC.

The chain has TRBV4-3 and TRBJ2-7, with D possibly being TRBD2 (5 bases). Germline V gene data show CDR1 as LGHNA and CDR2 as YSLEER. Trimming took off 0 bases at V and 0 bases at J, with 9 bases between the two ends. The CDR3 length is 15 residues. The CDR3: CASSQEAGGSYEQYF. The CDR3 region has the DNA TGCGCCAGCAGCCAAGAGGCGGGCGGCTCCTACGAGCAGTACTTC.

The chain recombines TRBV7-9 with TRBJ1-5; D unclear. CDR3 size: 14 residues. CDR1 SEHNR and CDR2 FQNEAQ come from the germline V gene (reference sequence). Trimming shortened V by 1 base and J by 7 bases, and 11 bases separated the two germline ends. The CDR3 protein is CASSLVGLGQPQHF. The DNA of the CDR3 is TGTGCCAGCAGCTTAGTTGGGCTGGGACAGCCCCAGCATTTT. The full variable domain, in which reference TRBV7-9 and TRBJ1-5 provide the parts outside the CDR3, is DTGVSQNPRHKITKRGQNVTFRCDPISEHNRLYWYRQTLGQGPEFLTYFQNEAQLEKSRLLSDRFSAERPKGSFSTLEIQRTEQGDSAMYLCASSLVGLGQPQHFGDGTRLSIL.